These 28 T cell receptor beta chains originate from one sample sequenced in a study of blood T cell repertoires in COVID-19. Here immunoSEQ multiplex PCR was the method, and the copy in TCRdb shows in-frame clones only, minus some. The table shows approximately 100,000 clones, with over 80% occurring only once. The sequenced material came from peripheral blood. The source of these receptors is a human donor in a cohort sampled during active COVID-19.

The chain couples TRBV20-1 to TRBJ1-2; no clear D gene. This CDR3 comprises 11 residues. The V end lost 0 bases, the J end lost 8 bases, and 7 bases lay between the germline ends. Germline values: CDR1 DFQATT, CDR2 SNEGSKA (reference sequence). CDR3 sequence: CSARDGVGYTF. Written as DNA, the CDR3 is TGCAGTGCTAGAGACGGGGTCGGCTACACCTTC.

This chain links TRBV5-1 with TRBJ2-3, with D unresolved. CDR3 length equals 13 residues. Germline V gives CDR1 SGHRS, CDR2 YFSETQ. With 5 bases removed from V and 0 bases from J, the gap between germline ends came to 7 bases. CDR3 loop: CASRKTSTDTQYF. The CDR3 DNA reads as TGCGCCAGCAGAAAAACTAGCACAGATACGCAGTATTTT.

This clone has a single count. Within the sample, other DNA sequences also encode this same CDR3. This chain links TRBV29-1 with TRBJ2-7; possibly TRBD1 for D (6 bases). The V end was cut by 4 bases, the J end by 1 base, with 8 bases between. The V gene's germline CDR1 is SQVTM and CDR2 ANQGSEA. This CDR3 has 12 residues. CDR3 residues: CSVATGSYEQYF. CDR3 in DNA: TGCAGCGTTGCCACAGGGTCCTACGAGCAGTACTTC.

The rearrangement uses TRBV5-5 and TRBJ1-1; 8 positions agree with TRBD1. Germline lookup yields CDR1 SGHKS and CDR2 YYEKEE (reference sequence). The CDR3 is 15 amino acids. J was trimmed by 5 bases and V by 4 bases; bases with no gene match: 10. The CDR3: CASSMLQGGGTEAFF. CDR3 in DNA: TGTGCCAGCAGCATGTTACAGGGGGGTGGTACTGAAGCTTTCTTT.

The rearrangement uses TRBV7-2 and TRBJ1-2, with D maybe TRBD1 (6 bases). The CDR3 loop spans 15 amino acids. V dropped 1 base and J dropped 8 bases, with 17 bases sitting between them. The germline CDR1 and CDR2 sequences are SGHTA and FQGNSA. The CDR3 sequence is CASSLGPTGTWGYTF. In nucleotides, the CDR3 is TGTGCCAGCAGCTTAGGGCCGACAGGCACCTGGGGCTACACCTTC. The entire variable domain, with the rest obtained from reference TRBV7-2 and TRBJ1-2, is as follows: GAGVSQSPSNKVTEKGKDVELRCDPISGHTALYWYRQSLGQGLEFLIYFQGNSAPDKSGLPSDRFSAERTGGSVSTLTIQRTQQEDSAVYLCASSLGPTGTWGYTFGSGTRLTVV.

The chain links TRBV18 to TRBJ1-2, with D possibly being TRBD1 (5 bases). The CDR3 is 14 residues long. The germline CDR1 and CDR2 sequences are KGHSH and LQKENI. V was cut by 2 bases and J by 0 bases, with 7 bases left in between. In DNA form, the CDR3 reads TGTGCCAGCTCACCAGACAGAGCTAACTATGGCTACACCTTC. Its translation: CASSPDRANYGYTF.

V is TRBV7-9 and J is TRBJ2-1; weak D call: TRBD1 (7 bases). Per the germline V gene, CDR1 is SEHNR and CDR2 is FQNEAQ (reference sequence). CDR3 length: 18 residues. The V end lost 5 bases, the J end lost 6 bases, and 26 bases lay between the germline ends. CDR3 in amino acids: CASSLPRRGAGGSNEQFF. The CDR3 region has the DNA TGTGCCAGCAGCCTCCCCAGGAGGGGGGCAGGGGGAAGCAATGAGCAGTTCTTC. Drawing the rest from reference TRBV7-9 and TRBJ2-1, the complete variable domain is DTGVSQNPRHKITKRGQNVTFRCDPISEHNRLYWYRQTLGQGPEFLTYFQNEAQLEKSRLLSDRFSAERPKGSFSTLEIQRTEQGDSAMYLCASSLPRRGAGGSNEQFFGPGTRLTVL.

This chain connects TRBV9 to TRBJ2-6; D remains unclear. This CDR3 is 16 amino acids long. Trimming took 1 base from V and 3 from J, leaving 11 bases between them. Germline CDR1 SGDLS, CDR2 YYNGEE. Written as DNA, the CDR3 is TGTGCCAGCAGCGTATTAGGCGGAGATGGGGCCAACGTCCTGACTTTC. Translation: CASSVLGGDGANVLTF. Filled out from reference TRBV9 and TRBJ2-6, the complete variable domain reads DSGVTQTPKHLITATGQRVTLRCSPRSGDLSVYWYQQSLDQGLQFLIQYYNGEERAKGNILERFSAQQFPDLHSELNLSSLELGDSALYFCASSVLGGDGANVLTFGAGSRLTVL.

V usage is TRBV28 and J usage is TRBJ2-5; 11 positions match TRBD1. This CDR3 is 16 amino acids long. Germline CDR1 reads MDHEN; CDR2 reads SYDVKM. With V trimmed by 4 bases and J by 6 bases, 10 bases remained unmatched. The CDR3 spells CASSYVGQGARKTQYF. As DNA, the CDR3 is TGTGCCAGCAGTTACGTCGGACAGGGGGCTAGGAAGACCCAGTACTTC.

The rearrangement joins TRBV9 to TRBJ1-1, with D possibly matching TRBD1 (6 bases). Trimming stripped 2 bases from V and 3 bases from J, with 20 bases between. CDR3 length equals 17 residues. CDR1 SGDLS and CDR2 YYNGEE come from the germline V gene. The DNA for the CDR3 is TGTGCCAGCAGCGTCTCCAGGGACAATACCCTTGACACTGAAGCTTTCTTT. It is translated as CASSVSRDNTLDTEAFF.

This clone was found a few times. The rearrangement joins TRBV24-1 to TRBJ1-5; the D is unclear. The CDR3 is 12 amino acids. V dropped 4 bases and J dropped 7 bases, with 7 bases sitting between them. Germline loops: CDR1 KGHDR, CDR2 SFDVKD. The CDR3 nucleotides read TGTGCCACCAGTGAATTCGGGCAGCCCCAGCATTTT. It yields the protein CATSEFGQPQHF.

The chain recombines TRBV11-2 with TRBJ2-3, with 7 bases matching TRBD2. The ends lost 1 base at V and 2 bases at J; junction bases unmatched: 9. Germline CDR1 reads SGHAT; CDR2 reads FQNNGV. This CDR3 spans 17 amino acids. CDR3 sequence (DNA): TGTGCCAGCAGCTTAGGATCATGGGGGAGGGACACAGATACGCAGTATTTT. It is translated as CASSLGSWGRDTDTQYF.

The chain has TRBV19 and TRBJ1-2, with D perhaps matching TRBD1 (6 bases). The germline gives CDR1 LNHDA, CDR2 SQIVND (reference sequence). V lost 0 bases to trimming and J lost 6 bases, with 14 bases between them. The CDR3 contains 15 residues. CDR3 DNA sequence: TGTGCCAGTAGTATAGATCTTAAGGGGGTGGATGGCTACACCTTC. This encodes CASSIDLKGVDGYTF.

Comments on this clone: This CDR3 is also generated by other DNA sequences in the sample. V usage is TRBV12-3 or TRBV12-4 and J usage is TRBJ2-7, with D uncertain. This CDR3 spans 13 amino acids. The germline V and J ends were trimmed by 5 bases and 2 bases, with 10 bases remaining between them. CDR3 in amino acids: CASSPGPTYEQYF. CDR3 coding DNA: TGTGCCAGCAGTCCTGGGCCTACCTACGAGCAGTACTTC.

The chain is built from TRBV10-3 and TRBJ2-3, with D possibly TRBD2 on 6 matching bases. Between the trimmed V and J ends, which lost 9 bases and 6 bases, there was a span of 16 bases. This CDR3 comprises 13 residues. Germline-derived CDR1 and CDR2 are ENHRY and SYGVKD. The CDR3 coding sequence is TGTGCCATTGGTGGGAGTCGGGAGGATACGCAGTATTTT. It codes for CAIGGSREDTQYF.

The rearrangement joins TRBV3-1 (or the pseudogene TRBV3-2) to TRBJ2-7, with 7 positions matching TRBD1. Trimming removed 5 bases from V and 2 bases from J; junction bases left unmatched: 9. The CDR3 contains 15 residues. CDR1 is LGHDT, CDR2 YNNKEL, per germline (reference sequence). CDR3 bases: TGTGCCAGCAGCGCCACGAAGGACAGGACCTACGAGCAGTACTTC. Translated, it gives CASSATKDRTYEQYF.

This clone was seen a single time. The J gene is TRBJ2-7, the V gene TRBV2; 7 bases match TRBD1. Germline CDR1 is SNHLY and CDR2 is FYNNEI. J lost 0 bases, V lost 6 bases, and 8 bases had no gene match. The CDR3 loop spans 15 amino acids. CDR3 in amino acids: CASRVGQATSYEQYF. The CDR3 bases are TGTGCCAGCAGGGTTGGACAGGCGACCTCCTACGAGCAGTACTTC. Together with reference TRBV2 and TRBJ2-7, the CDR3 gives the full variable domain: EPEVTQTPSHQVTQMGQEVILRCVPISNHLYFYWYRQILGQKVEFLVSFYNNEISEKSEIFDDQFSVERPDGSNFTLKIRSTKLEDSAMYFCASRVGQATSYEQYFGPGTRLTVT.

This sequence joins TRBV29-1 and TRBJ2-2; TRBD1 agrees at 8 bases. The CDR3 runs 15 residues. The V and J ends lost 2 bases and 4 bases, in that order; junction bases with no gene match: 6. CDR1 and CDR2 (germline): SQVTM, ANQGSEA. CDR3 DNA sequence: TGCAGCGTTGAACGGCCAGGGGGCGTCACCGGGGAGCTGTTTTTT. This codes for CSVERPGGVTGELFF.

CDR3 sequence reads: CASSFLLGGGREPMNEQYF. The CDR3 DNA is TGTGCCAGCAGCTTTCTTTTGGGGGGGGGCCGGGAGCCCATGAACGAGCAGTACTTC. The rearrangement links TRBV5-8 to TRBJ2-7; D may be TRBD2 (7 bases). CDR1 and CDR2 (germline): SGHTS, YDEGEE. The CDR3 is made up of 19 amino acids. With 2 bases removed from V and 5 bases from J, the gap between germline ends came to 29 bases.

V gene TRBV7-2 combines with J gene TRBJ1-1, with TRBD1 identical over 7 bases. The CDR3 runs 16 residues. Germline trimming cut 5 bases from V and 3 bases from J; bases unmatched to any gene: 12. Germline V gives CDR1 SGHTA, CDR2 FQGNSA. The CDR3 loop is CASSRRDRYSYTEAFF. The DNA for the CDR3 is TGTGCCAGCAGCCGGAGGGACAGATATAGTTACACTGAAGCTTTCTTT.

The V call is TRBV2, the J call TRBJ2-5; 7 positions match TRBD2. V lost 6 bases to trimming and J lost 5 bases; unmatched junction nucleotides: 12. This CDR3 contains 15 residues. Germline V gene lookup returns CDR1 SNHLY and CDR2 FYNNEI. The CDR3 region is CASRGEGLMTETQYF. The CDR3 DNA is TGTGCCAGCAGGGGGGAGGGCCTTATGACTGAGACCCAGTACTTC.

CDR3 bases: TGTGCCAGCAGCTTACCCCGGGACAGCCGCACAGATACGCAGTATTTT. This sequence encodes CASSLPRDSRTDTQYF. The chain is built from TRBV7-9 and TRBJ2-3; the match to TRBD1 covers 7 bases. The V gene end was trimmed by 2 bases and the J gene end by 1 base; junction bases not matched to a gene: 6. The CDR3 spans 16 residues. From germline, CDR1 is SEHNR and CDR2 FQNEAQ (reference sequence).

J is TRBJ2-1 and V is TRBV9, with TRBD1 as a possible D gene (6 bases). V dropped 4 bases and J dropped 9 bases, with 11 bases sitting between them. The CDR3 length is 12 residues. Looked up from germline, CDR1 is SGDLS and CDR2 is YYNGEE. For the CDR3, the DNA is TGTGCCAGCAGCCCAGGGGCAGGTGAGCAGTTCTTC. As protein: CASSPGAGEQFF.

This chain joins TRBV1 and TRBJ1-2. TRBV1 is given as a pseudogene. There are 13 residues in the CDR3. Here the CDR3 DNA reads TGCACCAGCAGCCAAGGCGTGACGGGGGGCTACACCTTC. Its translation: CTSSQGVTGGYTF.

This chain uses TRBV11-3 with TRBJ2-4; D may be TRBD1 (7 bases). Germline V gene lookup returns CDR1 SGHNT and CDR2 YENEEA. This CDR3 is built from 15 residues. V lost 1 base, J lost 1 base, and 8 bases lay in between. This CDR3 reads CASSLAGGAKNIQYF. The CDR3 DNA sequence: TGTGCCAGCAGCTTAGCAGGGGGGGCCAAAAACATTCAGTACTTC.

The rearrangement joins TRBV19 to TRBJ2-7; TRBD2 matches 8 bases. This CDR3 has 17 residues. Germline assignment: CDR1 LNHDA and CDR2 SQIVND (reference sequence). Trimming at V came to 3 bases and at J to 3 bases, leaving 13 bases not matched to a gene. CDR3: CASSMTRGGGTHYEQYF. CDR3 coding DNA: TGTGCCAGTAGTATGACCCGGGGGGGCGGGACCCACTACGAGCAGTACTTC. Full variable domain (missing parts from reference TRBV19 and TRBJ2-7): DGGITQSPKYLFRKEGQNVTLSCEQNLNHDAMYWYRQDPGQGLRLIYYSQIVNDFQKGDIAEGYSVSREKKESFPLTVTSAQKNPTAFYLCASSMTRGGGTHYEQYFGPGTRLTVT.

The rearrangement uses TRBV11-2 and TRBJ2-7; 13 bases fit TRBD2. The CDR3 has 16 amino acids. Losses at the gene ends were 5 bases for V and 3 bases for J; bases not matched to a gene: 7. Germline V CDR1 and CDR2: SGHAT, FQNNGV. The CDR3 reads CASSEDGLAGVYEQYF. The CDR3, as DNA: TGTGCCAGCAGCGAAGATGGACTAGCGGGAGTCTACGAGCAGTACTTC.

This chain links TRBV27 with TRBJ2-7; 12 bases align to TRBD2. CDR3 length: 16 residues. Germline V gives CDR1 MNHEY, CDR2 SMNVEV (reference sequence). The V gene end was trimmed by 2 bases and the J gene end by 5 bases; junction bases not matched to a gene: 7. CDR3 sequence (DNA): TGTGCCAGCAGTTTACGGTTGACTAGCGGGAGCCACGAGCAGTACTTC. Translation: CASSLRLTSGSHEQYF.